Each of the 9 T cell receptor beta chains below was sequenced from the same sample in a study of CD8 T cells in Susac syndrome. A quantity of about 0.5 to 1 ug RNA underwent reverse transcription using random hexamers. TCRdb used MiXCR to reprocess the immunoSEQ multiplex PCR reads, holding one entry per CDR3 protein. The profile covers some 200,000 distinct CDR3 sequences, with 95% appearing a single time and around 0.16% taken by the ten largest. The sequenced sample consisted of CD8+ T cells from PBMCs. The receptors originated from a human donor with Susac syndrome.

J is TRBJ1-1 and V is TRBV15; possible D gene TRBD1, 5 bases. The CDR3 has 14 residues. V shed 5 bases and J shed 0 bases, with 10 bases lying between them. CDR1 LNHNV and CDR2 YYDKDF come from the germline V gene (reference sequence). The CDR3 region has the DNA TGTGCCACCAGCCGACAGAACTTGAACACTGAAGCTTTCTTT. Translated: CATSRQNLNTEAFF.

CDR3 loop: CASSLVVGTEAFF. The CDR3, as DNA: TGCGCCAGCAGCTTGGTCGTGGGAACTGAAGCTTTCTTT. This rearrangement joins TRBV5-1 to TRBJ1-1; no firm D call. Trimming shortened V by 0 bases and J by 5 bases, and 8 bases separated the two germline ends. The CDR3 is 13 amino acids. The germline V gene encodes CDR1 SGHRS and CDR2 YFSETQ.

The chain combines TRBV9 with TRBJ1-2; a possible D gene is TRBD1 (5 bases). Germline CDR1 and CDR2: SGDLS and YYNGEE. Trimming pared 4 bases from V and 6 bases from J, leaving 16 bases between. CDR3 size: 14 residues. CDR3 protein: CASSPGGGKHGYTF. The CDR3 DNA reads as TGTGCCAGCAGCCCCGGGGGGGGGAAGCATGGCTACACCTTC.

This chain uses TRBV24-1 with TRBJ2-3; TRBD2 might be the D (5 bases). CDR1 is KGHDR, CDR2 SFDVKD, per germline. The CDR3 covers 12 residues. V lost 9 bases and J 0 bases, leaving 6 bases between the germline ends. CDR3 in amino acids: CATGSSTDTQYF. The CDR3 nucleotides read TGTGCCACCGGGAGTAGCACAGATACGCAGTATTTT.

The chain couples TRBV9 to TRBJ2-2; no clear D gene. The CDR3 is 12 residues long. Germline values: CDR1 SGDLS, CDR2 YYNGEE. V was clipped by 2 bases and J by 7 bases, with 6 bases between them. The CDR3 DNA reads as TGTGCCAGCAGCGTGTTAGGCGGGGAGCTGTTTTTT. Amino acids: CASSVLGGELFF.

The chain joins TRBV9 to TRBJ2-1; the match to TRBD2 covers 8 bases. The length of the CDR3 is 16 residues. Germline V gives CDR1 SGDLS, CDR2 YYNGEE. V lost 6 bases and J lost 8; bases outside the gene matches: 16. The CDR3 nucleotides are TGTGCCAGCACCGACCTCCTACGCGGGGGGAGGGATGAGCAGTTCTTC. Translation: CASTDLLRGGRDEQFF. Together with reference TRBV9 and TRBJ2-1, the CDR3 gives the full variable domain: DSGVTQTPKHLITATGQRVTLRCSPRSGDLSVYWYQQSLDQGLQFLIQYYNGEERAKGNILERFSAQQFPDLHSELNLSSLELGDSALYFCASTDLLRGGRDEQFFGPGTRLTVL.

This chain joins TRBV20-1 and TRBJ2-7; D is perhaps TRBD2 (6 bases). V shed 6 bases and J shed 1 base, with 13 bases lying between them. This CDR3 is built from 13 residues. Looked up from germline, CDR1 is DFQATT and CDR2 is SNEGSKA (reference sequence). CDR3 in amino acids: CSATGTVSYEQYF. CDR3 DNA sequence: TGCAGTGCAACCGGGACTGTGTCCTACGAGCAGTACTTC.

As to this clonotype: An end of the junction does not agree with germline; a read error may underlie this. The V call is TRBV10-3, the J call TRBJ1-2, with D uncertain. The CDR3 consists of 13 residues. Per germline, CDR1 ENHRY and CDR2 SYGVKD. The CDR3 region is CAISEEKNYGYTF. CDR3 in DNA: TGTGCCATCAGTGAGGAAAAGAACTATGGGTACACCTTC.

The chain has TRBV13 and TRBJ1-6; 8 positions match TRBD1. This CDR3 contains 15 residues. Germline assignment: CDR1 PRHDT and CDR2 FYEKMQ (reference sequence). V gave up 5 bases and J gave up 7 bases; unmatched junction bases: 7. CDR3 DNA: TGTGCCAGCAGCCTCAGGGGGCATTGGAATTCACCCCTCCACTTT. As protein: CASSLRGHWNSPLHF.